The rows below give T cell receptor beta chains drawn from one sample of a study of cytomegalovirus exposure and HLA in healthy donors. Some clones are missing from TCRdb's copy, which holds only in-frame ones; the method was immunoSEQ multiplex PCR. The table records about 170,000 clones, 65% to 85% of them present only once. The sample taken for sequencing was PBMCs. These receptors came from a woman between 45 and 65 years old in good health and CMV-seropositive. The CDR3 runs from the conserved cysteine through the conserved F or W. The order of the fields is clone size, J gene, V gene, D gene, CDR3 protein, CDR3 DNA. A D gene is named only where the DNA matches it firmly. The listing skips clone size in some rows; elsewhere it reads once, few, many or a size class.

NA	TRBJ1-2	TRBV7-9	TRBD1	CASSFGQAYGYTF	TGTGCCAGCAGCTTCGGACAGGCGTATGGCTACACCTTC
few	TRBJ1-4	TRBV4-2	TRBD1	CASSQDGTGDNEKLFF	TGTGCCAGCAGCCAGGACGGGACAGGGGATAATGAAAAACTGTTTTTT
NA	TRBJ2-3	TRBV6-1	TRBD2	CASSEALAGYTDTQYF	TGTGCCAGCAGTGAAGCCCTAGCGGGGTACACAGATACGCAGTATTTT
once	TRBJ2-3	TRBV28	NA	CATVQGTSTDTQYF	TGTGCCACCGTGCAAGGGACTAGCACAGATACGCAGTATTTT
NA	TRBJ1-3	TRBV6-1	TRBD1	CASRDRGGNTIYF	TGTGCCAGCAGGGACAGGGGTGGAAACACCATATATTTT
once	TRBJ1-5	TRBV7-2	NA	CASSLESSGNQPQHF	TGTGCCAGCAGCTTAGAGAGTTCCGGGAATCAGCCCCAGCATTTT
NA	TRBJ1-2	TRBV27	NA	CASSLPPVYGYTF	TGTGCCAGCAGTTTACCCCCCGTTTATGGCTACACCTTC
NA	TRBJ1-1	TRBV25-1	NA	CASSELAGLDTEAFF	TGTGCCAGCAGTGAATTGGCAGGGTTGGACACTGAAGCTTTCTTT
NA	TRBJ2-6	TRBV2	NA	CASRQQVTGANVLTF	TGTGCCAGCAGGCAACAGGTTACCGGGGCCAACGTCCTGACTTTC
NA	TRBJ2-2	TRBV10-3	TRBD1	CAISAVPGQGSRGELFF	TGTGCCATCAGTGCCGTCCCGGGACAGGGGTCACGAGGGGAGCTGTTTTTT
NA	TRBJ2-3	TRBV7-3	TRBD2	CASSPRQRGGVDTQYF	TGTGCCAGCAGCCCTAGACAGCGGGGGGGCGTAGATACGCAGTATTTT
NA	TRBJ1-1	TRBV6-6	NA	CASSSAPGVFTEAFF	TGTGCCAGCAGTTCGGCCCCGGGGGTGTTCACTGAAGCTTTCTTT